This T cell receptor (beta chain) was found in a study of blood T cell repertoires in COVID-19 (dated by TCRdb to about 2020). Regarding the research as a whole: Samples from collaborators originated in the United States, Italy and Spain and spanned both the acute and convalescent phases of COVID-19. The material from the prospective study consisted of cDNA or gDNA derived from T cells, B-cell-depleted T cells, or PBMCs. The dataset comprised deeply sampled blood TCRbeta repertoires from subjects exposed to, actively infected with, or recovered from COVID-19. The repertoires were released in a freely available public database intended as a resource for research on the immune response to SARS-CoV-2. The samples were drawn from the first 160 participants of the ongoing ImmuneRACE study and from 950 to 1,500 subjects provided by 6 global collaborators. Sample metadata almost always included a de-identified subject ID, COVID-19 status, age in years and sex. Where available, HLA class I and class II types were obtained from metadata supplied by the sample provider rather than from assay-based typing. Beyond this particular receptor, the publication reports: Clinical and demographic metadata were provided uncurated, with the amount varying by source and participant.

TCRbeta CDR3 regions were amplified from genomic DNA by means of the immunoSEQ Assay, a bias-controlled multiplex PCR. As for how the authors treated the data: The number of nucleated cells in each sample was estimated by amplification of reference gene primers within the assay. To quantify the absolute abundance of each unique TCRbeta CDR3 rearrangement, sequence reads were collapsed and filtered. For each sample, productive Simpson clonality was calculated as the square root of Simpson's diversity index across productive rearrangements. Imported from immuneACCESS, the table was reduced by TCRdb to in-frame sequences with V and J called. These copies leave out some clones; in studies compared against another copy, an unresolved V gene accounts for under half, and the cause of the remainder is not known. The V and J calls and clone size come from that table; D and trimming were worked out from the DNA. In all, the sample holds 220,000 or so clones, and around four fifths of those were seen once. The top ten clonotypes cover 5.1% of the sample.

To note about this clone: What antigen it recognizes has not been identified. No clone much larger than this one lies a single base away; base qualities are absent.

A second Seattle source provided samples from volunteer blood donors who had recovered from COVID-19. Whole blood was collected in K2EDTA tubes by collaborating institutions according to the institutions' own protocols. For TCRbeta analysis, collaborators shipped samples as frozen whole blood, isolated PBMCs, or DNA extracted from either of those sample types. This TCR derives from a woman between 55 and 75 years old who had recovered from COVID-19. Sequences were obtained from peripheral blood.

The nucleotides read TGTGCCAGCAGTTACTCGTCAGCGGGGAATCAGCCCCAGCATTTT. Translated, it gives CASSYSSAGNQPQHF. This chain joins TRBV6-5 to TRBJ1-5, with the D gene not confidently named. CDR1 and CDR2 were assigned from the germline V gene as MNHEY and SVGAGI. The CDR3, from cysteine to phenylalanine, totals 15 residues. The kept DNA is CDR3 alone, 45 bases in frame from the first base. V was cut back by 0 bases and J by 4 bases, leaving a gap of 10 bases between them.